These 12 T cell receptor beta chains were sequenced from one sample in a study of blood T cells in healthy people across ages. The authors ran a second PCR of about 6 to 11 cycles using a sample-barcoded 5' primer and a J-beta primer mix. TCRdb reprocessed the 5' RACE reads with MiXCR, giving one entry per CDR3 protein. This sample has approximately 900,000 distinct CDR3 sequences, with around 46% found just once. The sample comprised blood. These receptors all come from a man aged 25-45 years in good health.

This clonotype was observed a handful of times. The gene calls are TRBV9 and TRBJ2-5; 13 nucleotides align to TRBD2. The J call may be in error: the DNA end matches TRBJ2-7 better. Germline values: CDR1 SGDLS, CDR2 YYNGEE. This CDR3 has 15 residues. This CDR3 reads CASSVGLAGGDEQYF. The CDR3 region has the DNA TGTGCCAGCAGCGTAGGACTAGCGGGGGGTGACGAGCAGTACTTC.

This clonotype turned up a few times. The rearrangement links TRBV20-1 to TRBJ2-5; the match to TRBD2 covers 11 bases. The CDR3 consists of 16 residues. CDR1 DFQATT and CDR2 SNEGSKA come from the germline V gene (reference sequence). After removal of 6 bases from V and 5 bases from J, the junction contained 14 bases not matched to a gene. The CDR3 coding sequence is TGCAGTGCCCCCCAAATAGCGGGGGGGCCACGGGAGACCCAGTACTTC. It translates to CSAPQIAGGPRETQYF.

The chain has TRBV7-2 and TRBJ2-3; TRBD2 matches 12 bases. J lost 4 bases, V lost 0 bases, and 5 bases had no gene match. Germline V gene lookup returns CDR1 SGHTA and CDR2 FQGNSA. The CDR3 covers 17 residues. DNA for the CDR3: TGTGCCAGCAGCTTAGCGCTAGCGGGGGGGGTTTCAGATACGCAGTATTTT. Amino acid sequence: CASSLALAGGVSDTQYF.

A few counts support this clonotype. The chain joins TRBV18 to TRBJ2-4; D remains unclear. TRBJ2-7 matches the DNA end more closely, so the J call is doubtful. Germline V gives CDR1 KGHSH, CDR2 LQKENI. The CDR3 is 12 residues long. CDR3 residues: CASSPYGGEQYF. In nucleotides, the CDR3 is TGTGCCAGCTCACCATACGGCGGCGAGCAGTACTTC.

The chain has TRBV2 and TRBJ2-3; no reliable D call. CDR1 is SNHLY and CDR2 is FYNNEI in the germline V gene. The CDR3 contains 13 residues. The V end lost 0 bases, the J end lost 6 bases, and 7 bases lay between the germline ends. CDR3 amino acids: CASSEALRDTQYF. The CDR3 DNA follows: TGTGCCAGCAGTGAAGCGCTTCGGGATACGCAGTATTTT.

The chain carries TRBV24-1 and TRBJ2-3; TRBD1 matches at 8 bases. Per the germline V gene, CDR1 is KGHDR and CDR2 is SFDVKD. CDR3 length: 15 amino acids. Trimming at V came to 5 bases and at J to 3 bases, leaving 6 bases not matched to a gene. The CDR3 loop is CATSGRTGRTDTQYF. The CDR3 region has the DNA TGTGCCACCAGTGGTAGGACAGGGAGGACAGATACGCAGTATTTT.

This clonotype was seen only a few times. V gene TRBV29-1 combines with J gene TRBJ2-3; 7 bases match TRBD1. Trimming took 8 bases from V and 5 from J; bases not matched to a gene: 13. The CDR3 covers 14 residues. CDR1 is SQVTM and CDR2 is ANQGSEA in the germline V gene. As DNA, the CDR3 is TGCAGCTTTCTCCCGACAGGGAAGGAAGATACGCAGTATTTT. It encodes CSFLPTGKEDTQYF.

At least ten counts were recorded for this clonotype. CDR3 loop: CASSPARGQPGEKLFF. In DNA, the CDR3 is TGTGCCAGCAGTCCCGCGAGGGGGCAGCCGGGTGAAAAACTGTTTTTT. The chain is built from TRBV4-2 and TRBJ1-4; 7 bases match TRBD1. Germline V gene sequence: CDR1 LGHNA, CDR2 YNFKEQ. Trimming removed 6 bases from V and 7 bases from J; junction bases left unmatched: 14. This CDR3 is built from 16 residues.

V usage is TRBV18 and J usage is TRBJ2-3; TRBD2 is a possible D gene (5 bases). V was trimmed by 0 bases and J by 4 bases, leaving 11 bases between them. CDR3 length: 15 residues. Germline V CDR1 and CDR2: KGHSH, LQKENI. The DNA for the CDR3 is TGTGCCAGCTCACCACCGAGGGAAACGGCAGATACGCAGTATTTT. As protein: CASSPPRETADTQYF.

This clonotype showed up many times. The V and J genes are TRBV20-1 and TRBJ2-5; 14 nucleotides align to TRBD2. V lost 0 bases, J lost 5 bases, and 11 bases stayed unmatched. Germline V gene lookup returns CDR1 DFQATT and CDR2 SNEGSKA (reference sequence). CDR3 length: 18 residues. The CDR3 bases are TGCAGTGCTAGAGATCCGACTAGCGGGGGGGGGAACTTGGAGACCCAGTACTTC. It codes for CSARDPTSGGGNLETQYF.

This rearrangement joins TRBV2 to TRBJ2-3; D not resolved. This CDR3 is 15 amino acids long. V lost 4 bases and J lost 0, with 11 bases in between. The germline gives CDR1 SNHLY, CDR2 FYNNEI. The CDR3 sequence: CASSVVTVSTDTQYF. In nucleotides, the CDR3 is TGTGCCAGCAGTGTCGTGACCGTGAGCACAGATACGCAGTATTTT.

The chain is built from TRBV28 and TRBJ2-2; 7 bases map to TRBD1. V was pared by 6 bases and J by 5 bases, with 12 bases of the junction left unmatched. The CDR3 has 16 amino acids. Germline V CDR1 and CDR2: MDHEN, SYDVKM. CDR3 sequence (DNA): TGTGCCAGCAGCCTCAATACCGGGACAGCGACCGGGGAGCTGTTTTTT. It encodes CASSLNTGTATGELFF. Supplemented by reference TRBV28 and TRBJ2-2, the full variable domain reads DVKVTQSSRYLVKRTGEKVFLECVQDMDHENMFWYRQDPGLGLRLIYFSYDVKMKEKGDIPEGYSVSREKKERFSLILESASTNQTSMYLCASSLNTGTATGELFFGEGSRLTVL.